These 8 T cell receptor beta chains were sequenced from one sample in a study of blood T cells in healthy people across ages. The use of a sample-barcoded 5' primer and a J-beta primer mix characterized a second PCR of roughly 6 to 11 cycles. A single record per CDR3 protein comes from TCRdb applying MiXCR to the 5' RACE reads. The sample holds hundreds of thousands of distinct CDR3 sequences, roughly 50% seen once. The specimen sequenced was blood. These receptors were obtained from an older woman in good health.

V gene TRBV24-1 combines with J gene TRBJ2-1; 9 nucleotides align to TRBD2. The germline V gene has CDR1 KGHDR and CDR2 SFDVKD. V shed 0 bases, J shed 1 base, and the junction held 3 bases outside the gene matches. The CDR3 loop spans 17 amino acids. The CDR3 region is CATSDLAGGASYNEQFF. Here the CDR3 DNA reads TGTGCCACCAGTGATTTGGCGGGGGGGGCGTCCTACAATGAGCAGTTCTTC.

This clonotype occurred once. This chain links TRBV27 with TRBJ2-1, with 7 bases fitting TRBD2. V shed 5 bases and J 6 bases; nucleotides not matched to a gene: 13. The CDR3 totals 16 residues. Germline V gives CDR1 MNHEY, CDR2 SMNVEV (reference sequence). The CDR3 reads CASSLGVAGVINEQFF. In DNA, the CDR3 is TGTGCCAGCAGTCTAGGGGTAGCGGGTGTGATCAATGAGCAGTTCTTC.

This clonotype came up a few times. The chain joins TRBV20-1 to TRBJ2-7; no firm D call. Trimming removed 0 bases at V and 3 bases at J, with 12 bases between. The CDR3 sequence is 14 residues long. Germline CDR1 reads DFQATT; CDR2 reads SNEGSKA (reference sequence). The CDR3 is CSARDGSSSYEQYF. In DNA form, the CDR3 reads TGCAGTGCTAGAGATGGTAGTAGTAGCTACGAGCAGTACTTC.

Ten or more counts support this clonotype. V is TRBV29-1 and J is TRBJ2-7; D assignment may be TRBD1 or TRBD2 (5 bases each). The CDR3 loop spans 14 amino acids. Germline loops: CDR1 SQVTM, CDR2 ANQGSEA. V shed 5 bases and J shed 2 bases, with 16 bases lying between them. The chain's CDR3 is CSVRSGTQTYEQYF. The CDR3, as DNA: TGCAGCGTTCGTTCCGGGACGCAGACCTACGAGCAGTACTTC.

In its sample, this clonotype was seen a few times. The genes are TRBV5-1 and TRBJ2-5; 10 bases align to TRBD1. J was trimmed by 4 bases and V by 1 base; bases with no gene match: 4. CDR3 size: 15 residues. Per germline, CDR1 SGHRS and CDR2 YFSETQ. CDR3 region: CASSLIGQGGETQYF. The CDR3 coding sequence is TGCGCCAGCAGCTTGATCGGACAGGGGGGAGAGACCCAGTACTTC.

The V gene is TRBV6-5, the J gene TRBJ2-2; 9 nucleotides agree with TRBD1. V dropped 4 bases and J dropped 3; count of bases not matched to a gene: 0. This CDR3 contains 14 residues. The germline gives CDR1 MNHEY, CDR2 SVGAGI. CDR3 coding DNA: TGTGCCAGCAGTTGGACAGGGGACACCGGGGAGCTGTTTTTT. Encoded protein: CASSWTGDTGELFF.

CDR3 loop: CASSYPRYYEQYF. Here the CDR3 DNA reads TGTGCCAGCAGTTACCCCAGGTACTACGAGCAGTACTTC. The chain joins TRBV6-2 or TRBV6-3 to TRBJ2-7; no clear D gene. The CDR3 runs 13 residues. The V gene lost 2 bases and the J gene lost 3 bases, with 8 bases spanning the gap. CDR1 is MNHEY and CDR2 is SVGEGT in the germline V gene.

The V gene is TRBV29-1, the J gene TRBJ2-5; D uncertain. Germline V CDR1 and CDR2: SQVTM, ANQGSEA. Trimming removed 4 bases from V and 11 bases from J, with 11 bases in between. The CDR3 runs 10 residues. DNA for the CDR3: TGCAGCGTTGTATTCTATGAGCAGTACTTC. It yields the protein CSVVFYEQYF.